This record covers a single TCR beta chain. Its specificity is not known. This entry comes from a study of blood T cells in healthy people across ages. The study, taken as a whole, reports: Naive CD4+ cell counts and diversity both ran higher in long-lived than in aged donors.

The total RNA that was extracted per sample amounted to at least 5 micrograms. In germline, CDR1 is MNHNS, CDR2 SASEGT. Trimming cost V 4 bases and J 7 bases, with 11 bases left between them. CDR3 length equals 14 residues. PCR was performed a second time for roughly 7 to 11 cycles using a sample-barcoded 5' primer and a J-beta primer mix. One entry per CDR3 protein, called by TCRdb with MiXCR from the 5' RACE reads. The table shows about 1.4 million distinct CDR3 sequences, with almost 60% occurring only once. The chain links TRBV6-1 to TRBJ1-6; perhaps TRBD1 as D (5 bases). This TCR was recovered from a man aged 18 to 35 in good health. What was sequenced was blood. The CDR3 DNA sequence: TGTGCCAGCAGTGTTAGAGACAGAAATTCACCCCTCCACTTT. Its protein product is CASSVRDRNSPLHF.